The present entry profiles one T cell receptor (beta chain) with its context. Its antigen is as yet unknown. CD45RO negativity and positive selection for CCR7 defined naive CD8 cells, a population that excluded terminally differentiated effector memory CD45RA+ cells. The entry originates in a study of shared clonotypes between healthy human individuals. Broader study findings: Some naive CD4 clonotypes, about 5.5%, turned up in common across several donors.

Each cell subset's genomic DNA was divided evenly among several immunoSEQ plates. The protocol was immunoSEQ multiplex PCR, while the TCRdb copy is restricted to in-frame clones and leaves out a portion. Found here are 1.5 million to 2.5 million clones, 85% to 95% of them singletons; the top ten hold 1.2%. The TCR was taken from a man between 18 and 29 years old in good health. The material sequenced was naive CD8+ T cells sorted from blood.

This CDR3 is CASSDLGGWEQYF. The CDR3 nucleotides read TGTGCCAGCAGCGATCTAGGGGGGTGGGAGCAGTACTTC. This chain uses TRBV2 with TRBJ2-7, with D perhaps assigned TRBD1 or TRBD2 (6 bases each). The CDR3 totals 13 residues. Trimming stripped 6 bases from V and 7 bases from J, with 16 bases between. The V gene's germline CDR1 is SNHLY and CDR2 FYNNEI.